This TCR delta chain is from a study of gamma-delta T cells after stem cell transplantation (dated by TCRdb to about 2016). Library preparation employed RT-PCR. Sequenced using an Illumina MiSeq. Identical DNA sequences were merged into single rows after TCRdb reprocessed the public reads with CATT. The sample has 600 to 800 delta-chain clones on record, around 11% of them singletons. The ten biggest clones cover 20% to 25% of the sample. This clone was seen more than once but under ten times. Its specific antigen is unknown. Base-call qualities are not available, and no considerably larger clone is one nucleotide away. V is pruned by 0 bases and J by 0 bases, leaving 6 bases of the junction without a gene match. CDR1 and CDR2 are drawn from the germline V gene: GEAIGNYY, EKD. Its CDR3 holds 19 amino acids, cysteine through phenylalanine. Only CDR3 DNA remains: 57 bases, in frame from the first base.

In this chain, TRDV2 is recombined with TRDJ3; 8 of the junction bases match TRDD3. The sequenced material came from gamma-delta T cells. The receptor's source is a human donor. It is not recorded whose cells these are; they may come from a transplant donor. This table probably holds off-target reads from a library built for another chain. In nucleotides, the sequence is TGTGCCTGTGACACCGTACTGGGGGTCCGCTCCTGGGACACCCGACAGATGTTTTTC. It encodes CACDTVLGVRSWDTRQMFF.